This T cell receptor (beta chain) was identified in a study of post-analysis software for immune sequencing data. Study conclusions and caveats: Normalized Chao1 diversity was significantly reduced in patients versus controls.

Carried by the TCR beta cDNA libraries were unique molecular identifiers. One entry per CDR3 protein results from TCRdb running MiXCR on the PCR reads. In the table there are roughly 870,000 distinct CDR3 sequences, approximately 57% of which are singletons. On this clonotype: Its antigen remains unidentified.

The receptor's source is a girl aged 10 to 17 with multiple sclerosis. Specimen: blood.

The CDR3 DNA is TGTGCCAGCAGGACAGGGCCTGAAGCTTTCTTT. It yields the protein CASRTGPEAFF. The chain recombines TRBV6-5 with TRBJ1-1; 7 bases align to TRBD1. Germline values: CDR1 MNHEY, CDR2 SVGAGI. After removal of 6 bases from V and 6 bases from J, the junction contained 1 base not matched to a gene. This CDR3 is 11 amino acids long.